The T cell receptor beta chain described here comes from a study of human T cells and chemical hapten exposure. Study at large: Mainly, slight library volume differences in the pool made TCR yields vary.

A word on this clonotype: The target antigen is unknown.

Broader study findings: No shift was seen in TCRs above 1 in 1000 frequency with DPC sensitization.

The time point is: pre-sensitization, week 0. Treatment denoted: therapeutic diphenylcyclopropenone sensitization with weekly scalp DPC. Donors were 18 to 70-year-old alopecia patients suitable for DPC. Germline V CDR1 and CDR2: MNHEY, SMNVEV (reference sequence). The CDR3 spans 13 residues. Trimming shortened V by 2 bases and J by 9 bases, and 11 bases separated the two germline ends. The library put unique molecular identifiers onto individual cDNA molecules. Using its own MiXCR run on the RACE reads, TCRdb lists one record per CDR3 protein. The table includes approximately 400,000 distinct CDR3 sequences, less than 6.5% detected once.

The sample was whole blood, taken in connection with sensitization to the hapten diphenylcyclopropenone (DPC). This chain links TRBV27 with TRBJ2-1; TRBD1 is a possible D gene (7 bases). The sequence came from a woman in her forties or fifties with alopecia areata. Some clones in this sample may be carry-over from other donors' samples. The DNA for the CDR3 is TGTGCCAGCAGTTTAAGCAGGGGGGCTGAGCAGTTCTTC. Protein: CASSLSRGAEQFF.